The rows below give T cell receptor beta chains drawn from one sample of a study of molecular identifiers for immune sequencing clone quantification. TCRdb re-called the PCR reads with MiXCR, one entry per CDR3 protein. This table has 85,000 to 100,000 distinct CDR3 sequences, about 21% appearing once. The sample taken for sequencing was naive CD8+ T cells from blood, with Jurkat cell RNA spiked in. The receptors shown here come from a human donor in good health. Some libraries in this study had Jurkat cell RNA spiked in. The CDR3 runs from the conserved cysteine through the conserved F or W. The D gene is left open where the match is weak. The listing skips clone size in some rows; elsewhere it reads once, few, many or a size class.

D gene	J gene	V gene	clone size	CDR3 protein	CDR3 DNA
-	TRBJ2-3	TRBV4-1	many	CASSQAWGTDTQYF	TGCGCCAGCAGCCAAGCTTGGGGGACAGATACGCAGTATTTT
TRBD1	TRBJ2-7	TRBV7-9	many	CASSPGAGGLYEQYF	TGTGCCAGCAGCCCGGGGGCAGGGGGCTTGTACGAGCAGTACTTC
TRBD2	TRBJ2-3	TRBV12-3/TRBV12-4	many	CASSFTSGDTQYF	TGTGCCAGCAGTTTCACTAGCGGAGATACGCAGTATTTT
TRBD2	TRBJ2-7	TRBV4-1	many	CASSQGIWGGQYF	TGCGCCAGCAGCCAAGGGATATGGGGGGGGCAGTACTTC
TRBD1	TRBJ2-7	TRBV29-1	-	CSVEGQNIYEQYF	TGCAGCGTCGAGGGACAGAATATCTACGAGCAGTACTTC
-	TRBJ1-6	TRBV7-9	few	CASSPQQGIPLHF	TGTGCCAGCAGCCCACAACAGGGCATCCCTCTCCACTTT
-	TRBJ1-2	TRBV4-3	many	CASSQDFYRQSIYGYTF	TGCGCCAGCAGCCAAGACTTTTATCGACAGTCAATCTATGGCTACACCTTC
TRBD2	TRBJ2-4	TRBV15	-	CATSREGLAGGPAKNIQYF	TGTGCCACCAGCAGAGAGGGACTAGCGGGGGGGCCGGCCAAAAACATTCAGTACTTC
-	TRBJ2-3	TRBV3-1	many	CASSQVAGTSTDTQYF	TGTGCCAGCAGCCAAGTGGCGGGGACGAGCACAGATACGCAGTATTTT
TRBD2	TRBJ2-7	TRBV4-1	-	CASSQVSGGSTYEQYF	TGCGCCAGCAGCCAAGTATCGGGAGGGAGTACCTACGAGCAGTACTTC
-	TRBJ1-1	TRBV29-1	many	CSVVPGRLNTEAFF	TGCAGCGTCGTACCGGGACGGCTGAACACTGAAGCTTTCTTT
-	TRBJ2-1	TRBV11-2	-	CASSLGPRDPSSYNERFF	TGTGCCAGCAGCTTAGGGCCTAGGGACCCGAGCTCCTACAATGAGCGGTTCTTC
TRBD1	TRBJ2-6	TRBV29-1	many	CSVWDRDSGANVLTF	TGCAGCGTTTGGGACAGGGACTCTGGGGCCAACGTCCTGACTTTC
-	TRBJ2-6	TRBV7-2	many	CASSATGANVLTF	TGTGCCAGCAGCGCGACTGGGGCCAACGTCCTGACTTTC
-	TRBJ2-7	TRBV20-1	many	CSARLVYEQYF	TGCAGTGCTAGACTCGTTTACGAGCAGTACTTC
-	TRBJ1-1	TRBV19	-	CASSPDARNTEAFF	TGTGCCAGTAGCCCGGACGCTAGGAACACTGAAGCTTTCTTT
-	TRBJ1-1	TRBV12-3/TRBV12-4	few	CASSTMNTEAFF	TGTGCCAGCAGTACGATGAACACTGAAGCTTTCTTT
-	TRBJ2-3	TRBV5-4	-	CASSPGISGTDTQYF	TGTGCCAGCAGCCCCGGGATTTCCGGCACAGATACGCAGTATTTT
TRBD2	TRBJ2-1	TRBV11-2	few	CASSLGGTSVYNEQFF	TGTGCCAGCAGCTTAGGAGGGACTAGCGTTTACAATGAGCAGTTCTTC
-	TRBJ1-6	TRBV19	-	CASSVGARSYNSPLHF	TGTGCCAGTAGTGTAGGGGCCCGCTCCTATAATTCACCCCTCCACTTT
-	TRBJ1-1	TRBV7-9	many	CASSLLKGNEAFF	TGTGCCAGCAGCTTACTTAAGGGGAATGAAGCTTTCTTT
-	TRBJ2-6	TRBV5-1	-	CASSIGADSGASVLTF	TGCGCCAGCAGCATTGGGGCTGACTCTGGGGCCAGCGTCCTGACTTTC
-	TRBJ1-5	TRBV28	many	CASSPGHGSSNQPQHF	TGTGCCAGCAGTCCAGGACATGGTAGTAGCAATCAGCCCCAGCATTTT
TRBD2	TRBJ2-1	TRBV10-3	many	CAISESVLAAEQFF	TGTGCCATCAGTGAGTCGGTGCTAGCGGCCGAGCAGTTCTTC
TRBD2	TRBJ2-2	TRBV6-5	many	CASSRTSGNTGELFF	TGTGCCAGCAGCCGGACTAGCGGTAACACCGGGGAGCTGTTTTTT
-	TRBJ2-1	TRBV7-9	-	CASSSRLDTRYNEQSF	TGTGCCAGCAGCTCCCGACTTGACACAAGGTACAATGAGCAGTCCTTC
TRBD2	TRBJ2-5	TRBV13	many	CASSPLAGGEETQYF	TGTGCCAGCAGCCCCTTAGCGGGAGGAGAAGAGACCCAGTACTTC
-	TRBJ1-5	TRBV3-1	-	CASSQDRGWPQHF	TGTGCCAGCAGCCAAGATCGTGGGTGGCCCCAGCATTTT
TRBD2	TRBJ2-5	TRBV7-9	few	CASSLALTSGAQETQYF	TGTGCCAGCAGCTTAGCTCTGACTAGCGGGGCACAAGAGACCCAGTACTTC
TRBD1	TRBJ2-3	TRBV30	many	CAWNTRTGGGADTQYF	TGTGCCTGGAACACCCGAACAGGGGGCGGAGCAGATACGCAGTATTTT
-	TRBJ2-1	TRBV29-1	many	CSVEGGVAYNEQFF	TGCAGCGTTGAAGGAGGGGTAGCCTACAATGAGCAGTTCTTC
-	TRBJ2-7	TRBV20-1	many	CSAKFRWKGSYEQYF	TGCAGTGCTAAGTTTAGGTGGAAGGGCTCCTACGAGCAGTACTTC
TRBD1	TRBJ1-1	TRBV4-3	few	CASSPDRWNTEAFF	TGCGCCAGCAGCCCGGACAGGTGGAACACTGAAGCTTTCTTT
-	TRBJ2-1	TRBV7-9	few	CASSPQRTEQFF	TGTGCCAGCAGCCCCCAAAGGACTGAGCAGTTCTTC
-	TRBJ1-3	TRBV29-1	many	CSALATVHGGNTIYF	TGCAGCGCCCTGGCGACAGTCCATGGAGGAAACACCATATATTTT
TRBD2	TRBJ2-2	TRBV6-5	many	CASSYQLAGGVGGELFF	TGTGCCAGCAGTTACCAACTAGCGGGGGGGGTTGGCGGGGAGCTGTTTTTT
-	TRBJ2-7	TRBV7-9	many	CASSLGSTYEQYF	TGTGCCAGCAGCTTAGGATCGACCTACGAGCAGTACTTC
-	TRBJ1-2	TRBV20-1	-	CSARDLGGERGYTF	TGCAGTGCTAGAGATCTTGGGGGAGAGCGGGGCTACACCTTC
-	TRBJ2-2	TRBV12-3/TRBV12-4	few	CASTKLGAGELFF	TGTGCCAGCACTAAACTAGGGGCCGGGGAGCTGTTTTTT
-	TRBJ2-3	TRBV27	-	CASKVGRTQYF	TGTGCCAGCAAGGTTGGTCGCACGCAGTATTTT